This T cell receptor beta chain was obtained from a study of OX40 agonist ivuxolimab in advanced cancers. This CDR3 comprises 13 residues. The germline gives CDR1 SNHLY, CDR2 FYNNEI. Trimming removed 5 bases at V and 0 bases at J, with 7 bases between. Sequenced by immunoSEQ multiplex PCR; TCRdb stores in-frame clones only, minus some. The sample records 150,000 to 170,000 clones, approximately 94% being singletons. The V gene is TRBV2, the J gene TRBJ1-1; D remains ambiguous. The TCR comes from an adult with an advanced solid tumor such as melanoma, head and neck, liver or kidney cancer. This specimen consisted of CD4+ or CD8+ T cells sorted from blood, obtained in a trial of the OX40 agonist ivuxolimab. The CDR3 is CASSKDLNTEAFF. As DNA, the CDR3 is TGTGCCAGCAGTAAAGACCTGAACACTGAAGCTTTCTTT. The full variable domain, rest sourced from reference TRBV2 and TRBJ1-1, is EPEVTQTPSHQVTQMGQEVILRCVPISNHLYFYWYRQILGQKVEFLVSFYNNEISEKSEIFDDQFSVERPDGSNFTLKIRSTKLEDSAMYFCASSKDLNTEAFFGQGTRLTVV.